This T cell receptor beta chain was sequenced during a study of cytomegalovirus exposure and HLA in healthy donors. The overall study: About 200 million T cells yielded around 120 million unique TCR beta sequences in earlier analysis. Overall study findings and caveats: There were 150 to 200 TCR beta chains listed as cytomegalovirus-associated.

Of note for this clone: Its antigen is not identified.

PCR primers comprised 60 Vbeta and 13 Jbeta primers. TCRdb's copy holds only in-frame clones and misses some; the assay was immunoSEQ multiplex PCR. Of roughly 150,000 clones in the sample, over 70% were seen once. This CDR3 has 13 residues. Germline values: CDR1 SNHLY, CDR2 FYNNEI. The V and J ends lost 6 bases and 2 bases, in that order; junction bases with no gene match: 1. The chain couples TRBV2 to TRBJ1-2, with 9 bases identical to TRBD1. The specimen sequenced was PBMCs. This receptor was taken from a woman aged 18 to 35 in good health and CMV-seronegative. Written as DNA, the CDR3 is TGTGCCAGCAGCGGACAGGGGAACTATGGCTACACCTTC. The encoded protein is CASSGQGNYGYTF.